These 23 T cell receptor beta chains were all obtained from the same sample, sequenced in a study of T cell changes during pregnancy in multiple sclerosis. Profiled with immunoSEQ multiplex PCR; TCRdb holds only in-frame clones, not every one. The sample records about 44,000 clones, approximately 96% being singletons. The material was peripheral blood, obtained in the second trimester of pregnancy. Receptor source: a female donor with multiple sclerosis, enrolled in a pregnancy study.

The chain couples TRBV7-9 to TRBJ1-2, with 11 positions matching TRBD1. CDR3 length: 13 residues. Germline V gene sequence: CDR1 SEHNR, CDR2 FQNEAQ (reference sequence). Trimming removed 5 bases from V and 14 bases from J; junction bases left unmatched: 10. The CDR3 DNA sequence: TGTGCCAGCAGCCGCCTAGGACAGGGGGCATGGACCTTC. It is translated as CASSRLGQGAWTF.

This chain connects TRBV5-4 to TRBJ2-3; 9 nucleotides agree with TRBD1. From germline, CDR1 is SGHNT and CDR2 YYREEE (reference sequence). V was clipped by 4 bases and J by 2 bases; unmatched bases: 5. This CDR3 contains 15 residues. CDR3 sequence reads: CASSTRDRVTDTQYF. In DNA, the CDR3 is TGTGCCAGCAGCACCCGGGACAGGGTCACAGATACGCAGTATTTT.

To note about this clone: Other DNA variants within this sample encode the same CDR3. The V call is TRBV4-2, the J call TRBJ1-1, with 10 bases that match TRBD1. Germline CDR1 and CDR2: LGHNA and YNFKEQ. This CDR3 has 15 amino acids. V shed 1 base and J 4 bases; nucleotides not matched to a gene: 3. The CDR3 reads CASSQARTGGTEAFF. The CDR3 region has the DNA TGTGCCAGCAGCCAAGCTAGGACAGGGGGCACTGAAGCTTTCTTT.

The CDR3 nucleotides are TGTGCCAGCAGCTTAGACAGGGGGACCGGGGAGCTGTTTTTT. Its translation: CASSLDRGTGELFF. The V call is TRBV7-2, the J call TRBJ2-2, with 8 bases identical to TRBD1. The germline gives CDR1 SGHTA, CDR2 FQGNSA. Trimming removed 1 base from V and 5 bases from J; junction bases left unmatched: 0. The CDR3 length is 14 residues. Filled out from reference TRBV7-2 and TRBJ2-2, the complete variable domain reads GAGVSQSPSNKVTEKGKDVELRCDPISGHTALYWYRQSLGQGLEFLIYFQGNSAPDKSGLPSDRFSAERTGGSVSTLTIQRTQQEDSAVYLCASSLDRGTGELFFGEGSRLTVL.

This chain connects TRBV20-1 to TRBJ1-1; TRBD1 matches 7 bases. The V segment lost 5 bases and the J segment 7 bases; nucleotides outside the gene matches: 4. In germline, CDR1 is DFQATT, CDR2 SNEGSKA (reference sequence). This CDR3 is built from 11 residues. CDR3 bases: TGCAGTGCTGACCGGGACAGTGAAGCTTTCTTT. As protein: CSADRDSEAFF.

The chain uses TRBV4-2 and TRBJ2-6; TRBD1 aligns across 8 bases. Per the germline V gene, CDR1 is LGHNA and CDR2 is YNFKEQ. This CDR3 has 18 residues. V shed 3 bases and J 4 bases; nucleotides not matched to a gene: 11. The CDR3 loop reads CASSQGGRGQIGANVLTF. CDR3 bases: TGTGCCAGCAGCCAGGGGGGCAGGGGGCAAATCGGGGCCAACGTCCTGACTTTC.

This rearrangement joins TRBV15 to TRBJ2-1; 9 positions match TRBD1. From germline, CDR1 is LNHNV and CDR2 YYDKDF (reference sequence). J was trimmed by 5 bases and V by 0 bases; bases with no gene match: 2. The CDR3 sequence is 15 residues long. The chain's CDR3 is CATSRDTGGHNEQFF. The CDR3 DNA follows: TGTGCCACCAGCAGAGACACAGGGGGCCACAATGAGCAGTTCTTC.

The chain joins TRBV6-6 to TRBJ2-7, with D possibly matching TRBD2 (6 bases). CDR1 MNHNY and CDR2 SVGAGI come from the germline V gene (reference sequence). Trimming pared 5 bases from V and 0 bases from J, leaving 11 bases between. The CDR3 is 14 residues long. CDR3 sequence: CASSPRDSSYEQYF. DNA for the CDR3: TGTGCCAGCAGTCCTCGGGACTCCTCCTACGAGCAGTACTTC.

The chain joins TRBV7-2 to TRBJ2-7; the match to TRBD2 covers 10 bases. Looked up from germline, CDR1 is SGHTA and CDR2 is FQGNSA. There are 17 residues in the CDR3. Trimming cost V 2 bases and J 3 bases; bases outside gene matches: 10. CDR3 residues: CASSLTASSGGNYEQYF. The CDR3 coding sequence is TGTGCCAGCAGCTTAACCGCTTCTAGCGGGGGTAACTACGAGCAGTACTTC.

The chain has TRBV7-6 and TRBJ2-3; 9 bases are shared with TRBD2. Germline CDR1 is SGHVS and CDR2 is FNYEAQ. V shed 3 bases and J 0 bases; nucleotides not matched to a gene: 4. CDR3 length equals 16 residues. The CDR3 spells CASSFIAGESTDTQYF. CDR3 DNA: TGTGCCAGCAGCTTCATAGCGGGGGAAAGCACAGATACGCAGTATTTT.

This clone was counted once. The V gene is TRBV10-2, the J gene TRBJ1-1, with 7 positions matching TRBD1. This CDR3 has 14 amino acids. Germline loops: CDR1 WSHSY, CDR2 SAAADI. The V segment lost 2 bases and the J segment 11 bases; nucleotides outside the gene matches: 11. The CDR3 sequence: CASSEVRDSNLAFF. DNA of the CDR3: TGCGCCAGCAGTGAGGTCCGGGACAGCAATCTCGCTTTCTTT.

This clone occurred a few times. The V and J genes are TRBV2 and TRBJ2-7, with 9 bases aligning to TRBD2. Per germline, CDR1 SNHLY and CDR2 FYNNEI. Trimming at V came to 8 bases and at J to 3 bases, leaving 8 bases not matched to a gene. This CDR3 is built from 14 residues. The CDR3 coding sequence is TGTGCCAGCGGAGGGACTAGCCGTCTCTACGAGCAGTACTTC. Protein: CASGGTSRLYEQYF. The complete variable domain, with remaining parts taken from reference TRBV2 and TRBJ2-7, reads EPEVTQTPSHQVTQMGQEVILRCVPISNHLYFYWYRQILGQKVEFLVSFYNNEISEKSEIFDDQFSVERPDGSNFTLKIRSTKLEDSAMYFCASGGTSRLYEQYFGPGTRLTVT.

The V and J genes are TRBV7-9 and TRBJ2-1, with a weak D call TRBD1 (5 bases). Germline V gene lookup returns CDR1 SEHNR and CDR2 FQNEAQ (reference sequence). The CDR3 length is 15 residues. Trimming stripped 1 base from V and 1 base from J, with 8 bases between. In DNA form, the CDR3 reads TGTGCCAGCAGCTTAGAGCAGGGTTCCTACAATGAGCAGTTCTTC. The encoded protein is CASSLEQGSYNEQFF.

The CDR3 nucleotides read TGTGCCAGCACAGGGGTTGGGAGCAATCAGCCCCAGCATTTT. As protein: CASTGVGSNQPQHF. The chain employs TRBV19 and TRBJ1-5, with TRBD1 identical over 7 bases. This CDR3 has 14 residues. In germline, CDR1 is LNHDA, CDR2 SQIVND (reference sequence). J lost 1 base, V lost 9 bases, and 6 bases had no gene match.

CDR3 in amino acids: CASSYSGTGGGNGYTF. In nucleotides, the CDR3 is TGTGCCAGCAGTTACTCGGGGACAGGGGGCGGCAATGGCTACACCTTC. The chain links TRBV6-6 to TRBJ1-2; 12 bases match TRBD1. Germline CDR1 and CDR2: MNHNY and SVGAGI (reference sequence). With 0 bases clipped from V and 6 bases from J, the junction kept 5 bases outside the gene matches. This CDR3 contains 16 residues.

V and J are TRBV29-1 and TRBJ1-1; 7 bases line up with TRBD1. Germline V lookup: CDR1 SQVTM, CDR2 ANQGSEA. V shed 1 base and J 6 bases; nucleotides not matched to a gene: 8. CDR3 size: 14 residues. The CDR3 reads CSVEVGAGGAEAFF. The CDR3 DNA reads TGCAGCGTTGAAGTGGGTGCAGGGGGAGCTGAAGCTTTCTTT.

The CDR3 region is CASSSFFGTSGDTQYF. The CDR3 DNA follows: TGTGCCAGCAGCTCTTTCTTCGGGACTAGCGGGGACACGCAGTATTTT. This chain connects TRBV5-5 to TRBJ2-3; 13 bases are a match to TRBD2. The germline CDR1 and CDR2 sequences are SGHKS and YYEKEE (reference sequence). This CDR3 comprises 16 residues. Trimming removed 3 bases from V and 9 bases from J; junction bases left unmatched: 10.

V gene TRBV6-6 combines with J gene TRBJ1-5, with no clear D. This CDR3 has 15 residues. From germline, CDR1 is MNHNY and CDR2 SVGAGI (reference sequence). The V and J ends lost 2 bases and 0 bases respectively, with 8 bases between them. The DNA of the CDR3 is TGTGCCAGCAGTTACGAGGGTTATAGCAATCAGCCCCAGCATTTT. Its translation: CASSYEGYSNQPQHF.

V and J are TRBV7-9 and TRBJ1-1; D possibly corresponds to TRBD1 (6 bases). Trimming pared 1 base from V and 6 bases from J, leaving 15 bases between. Germline V CDR1 and CDR2: SEHNR, FQNEAQ (reference sequence). CDR3 length equals 15 residues. This CDR3 reads CASSLGGGAGAEAFF. The CDR3 coding sequence is TGTGCCAGCAGCTTAGGTGGGGGGGCAGGGGCTGAAGCTTTCTTT.

This clone has just a few counts. The chain links TRBV7-6 to TRBJ1-6; no clear D gene. Trimming took off 5 bases at V and 7 bases at J, with 15 bases between the two ends. Per germline, CDR1 SGHVS and CDR2 FNYEAQ. CDR3 length equals 15 residues. The CDR3 reads CASSPIPLGNSPLHF. The CDR3 DNA reads TGTGCCAGCAGCCCAATTCCTCTAGGCAATTCACCCCTCCACTTT.

The chain has TRBV27 and TRBJ1-4; D ambiguous. V was shortened by 7 bases and J by 3 bases, with 9 bases between the two germline ends. Germline V lookup: CDR1 MNHEY, CDR2 SMNVEV (reference sequence). The CDR3 spans 13 residues. In nucleotides, the CDR3 is TGTGCCAGCAAGAAGCTACCTAATGAAAAACTGTTTTTT. Amino acids: CASKKLPNEKLFF.

The chain combines TRBV5-1 with TRBJ1-2; no clear D. V gave up 0 bases and J gave up 0 bases, with 9 bases separating them. Germline CDR1 is SGHRS and CDR2 is YFSETQ. This CDR3 has 15 amino acids. This CDR3 reads CASSLGRVANYGYTF. The CDR3 DNA reads as TGCGCCAGCAGCTTGGGGCGGGTAGCTAACTATGGCTACACCTTC.

V and J are TRBV27 and TRBJ2-7; D ambiguous. Germline CDR1 reads MNHEY; CDR2 reads SMNVEV (reference sequence). The CDR3 consists of 13 residues. Trimming removed 3 bases at V and 0 bases at J, with 6 bases between. This chain's CDR3 is CASSFSFSYEQYF. In DNA, the CDR3 is TGTGCCAGCAGTTTTTCATTCTCCTACGAGCAGTACTTC.